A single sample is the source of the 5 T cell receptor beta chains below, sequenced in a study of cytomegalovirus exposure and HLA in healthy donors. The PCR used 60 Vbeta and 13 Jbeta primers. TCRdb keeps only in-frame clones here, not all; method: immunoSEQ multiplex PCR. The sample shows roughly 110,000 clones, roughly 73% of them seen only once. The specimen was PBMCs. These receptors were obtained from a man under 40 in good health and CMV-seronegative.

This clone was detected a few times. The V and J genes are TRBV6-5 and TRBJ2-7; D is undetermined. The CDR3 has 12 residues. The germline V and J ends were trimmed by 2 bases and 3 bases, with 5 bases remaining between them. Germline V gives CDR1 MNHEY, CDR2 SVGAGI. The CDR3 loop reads CASSYGNYEQYF. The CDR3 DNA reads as TGTGCCAGCAGTTACGGCAACTACGAGCAGTACTTC.

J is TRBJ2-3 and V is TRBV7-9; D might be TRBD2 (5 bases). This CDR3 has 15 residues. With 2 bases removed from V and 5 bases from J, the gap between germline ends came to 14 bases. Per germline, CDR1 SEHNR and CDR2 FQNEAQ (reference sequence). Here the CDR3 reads CASSLSDGGRDTQYF. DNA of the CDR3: TGTGCCAGCAGCTTAAGCGATGGAGGTCGAGATACGCAGTATTTT.

The CDR3 reads CASSLGGTGAYEQYF. Written as DNA, the CDR3 is TGTGCCAGCAGCTTAGGTGGGACAGGGGCCTACGAGCAGTACTTC. V and J are TRBV13 and TRBJ2-7; TRBD1 matches at 10 bases. CDR1 PRHDT and CDR2 FYEKMQ come from the germline V gene (reference sequence). V lost 0 bases to trimming and J lost 2 bases; unmatched junction nucleotides: 1. This CDR3 comprises 15 residues.

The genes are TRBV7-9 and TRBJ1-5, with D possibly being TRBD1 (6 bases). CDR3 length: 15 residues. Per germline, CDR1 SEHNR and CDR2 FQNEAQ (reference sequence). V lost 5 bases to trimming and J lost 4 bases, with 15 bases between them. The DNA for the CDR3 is TGTGCCAGCAGCGGAGGCGGGGGGCGGAATCAGCCCCAGCATTTT. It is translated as CASSGGGGRNQPQHF.

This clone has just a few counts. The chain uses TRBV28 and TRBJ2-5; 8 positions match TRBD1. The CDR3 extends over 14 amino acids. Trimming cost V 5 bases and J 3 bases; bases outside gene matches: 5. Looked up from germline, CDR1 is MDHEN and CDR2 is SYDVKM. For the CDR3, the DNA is TGTGCCAGCAGTCCTCAGACAGGGGAAGAGACCCAGTACTTC. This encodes CASSPQTGEETQYF. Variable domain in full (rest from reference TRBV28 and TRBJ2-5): DVKVTQSSRYLVKRTGEKVFLECVQDMDHENMFWYRQDPGLGLRLIYFSYDVKMKEKGDIPEGYSVSREKKERFSLILESASTNQTSMYLCASSPQTGEETQYFGPGTRLLVL.